The clone carrying this T cell receptor (beta chain) was detected ten times or more. Its target is unknown. The data are from a study of blood T cells in healthy people across ages. Study-level points and caveats: When one million T cells were used, diversity estimates were thought to be underestimates. Researchers report that TCR beta diversity correlated strongly with naive T cell percentage.

V was clipped by 0 bases and J by 7 bases; unmatched bases: 9. The CDR3 sequence is 14 residues long. CDR1 and CDR2 from the germline V gene are DFQATT and SNEGSKA (reference sequence). For the second PCR, which ran for about 7 to 11 cycles, a sample-barcoded 5' primer and a J-beta primer mix were used. One entry per CDR3 protein results from TCRdb running MiXCR on the 5' RACE reads. The sample shows under 850,000 distinct CDR3 sequences, under 40% of them seen only once. The sequence was obtained from a man between 18 and 29 years old in good health. Sequencing was performed on blood. The chain employs TRBV20-1 and TRBJ2-7, with 7 bases lining up with TRBD1. The CDR3 here is CSAREQGRTREQYF. CDR3 DNA: TGCAGTGCTAGAGAACAGGGGAGAACCCGTGAGCAGTACTTC.